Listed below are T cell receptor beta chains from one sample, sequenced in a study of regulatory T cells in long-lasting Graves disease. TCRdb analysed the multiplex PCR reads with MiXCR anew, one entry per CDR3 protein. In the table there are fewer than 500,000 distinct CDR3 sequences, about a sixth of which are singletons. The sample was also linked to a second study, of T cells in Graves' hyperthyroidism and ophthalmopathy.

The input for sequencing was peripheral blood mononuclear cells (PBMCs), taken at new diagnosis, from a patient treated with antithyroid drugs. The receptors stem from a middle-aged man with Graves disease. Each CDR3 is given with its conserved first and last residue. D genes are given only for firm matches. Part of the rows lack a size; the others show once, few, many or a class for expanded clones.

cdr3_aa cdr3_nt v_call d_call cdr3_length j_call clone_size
CSAPSVGGGTEAFF TGCAGTGCTCCCTCAGTCGGGGGGGGCACTGAAGCTTTCTTT TRBV20-1 - 14 TRBJ1-1 many
CASSLQGTSGPYNEQFF TGTGCCAGCAGCCTACAAGGGACTAGCGGACCATACAATGAGCAGTTCTTC TRBV3-1 TRBD2 17 TRBJ2-1 many
CASSLGFGNNYGYTF TGCGCCAGCAGCTTGGGGTTCGGCAATAACTATGGCTACACCTTC TRBV5-1 - 15 TRBJ1-2 many
CATSASSGPLVAFF TGTGCCACCAGTGCCTCCTCAGGCCCTTTAGTGGCTTTCTTT TRBV24-1 - 14 TRBJ1-1 -
CASSPIGISNIQYF TGTGCCAGCTCACCAATCGGTATATCAAACATTCAGTACTTC TRBV18 - 14 TRBJ2-4 many
CASSLDGKGGYTF TGTGCCAGCAGCTTAGACGGGAAAGGTGGCTACACCTTC TRBV7-9 - 13 TRBJ1-2 few
CASETGSSYEQYF TGTGCCAGCGAGACAGGCAGCTCCTACGAGCAGTACTTC TRBV28 - 13 TRBJ2-7 few
CASSLSTGANEQFF TGTGCCAGCAGCTTATCGACAGGCGCCAATGAGCAGTTCTTC TRBV7-2 - 14 TRBJ2-1 many
CASDRGGHEQFF TGTGCCTCCGACAGGGGGGGCCATGAGCAGTTCTTC TRBV30 TRBD1 12 TRBJ2-1 many
CSDPPQTSGSFEQYF TGCAGTGACCCACCGCAGACTAGCGGGAGTTTCGAGCAGTACTTC TRBV20-1 TRBD2 15 TRBJ2-7 -
CASRRLAGRYEQYF TGTGCCAGCAGGAGACTAGCGGGAAGGTACGAGCAGTACTTC TRBV28 TRBD2 14 TRBJ2-7 -
CSARTGANMNTEAFF TGCAGTGCTAGGACAGGGGCGAATATGAACACTGAAGCTTTCTTT TRBV20-1 TRBD1 15 TRBJ1-1 many
CASSLGQSSPLRF TGTGCCAGCAGTTTAGGGCAAAGTTCACCCCTCCGCTTT TRBV27 - 13 TRBJ1-6 few
CSARAGMNTGELFF TGCAGTGCTAGGGCGGGGATGAACACCGGGGAGCTGTTTTTT TRBV20-1 - 14 TRBJ2-2 -
CASSPPPGPKRDEQFF TGTGCCAGCTCACCACCGCCAGGGCCGAAGCGTGACGAGCAGTTCTTC TRBV18 - 16 TRBJ2-1 many
CASSQYAVPSYEQYF TGCGCCAGCAGCCAATATGCTGTTCCCTCCTACGAGCAGTACTTC TRBV4-1 - 15 TRBJ2-7 -
CATSYPGQGYSNQPQHF TGTGCCACCAGCTATCCGGGACAGGGGTATAGCAATCAGCCCCAGCATTTT TRBV15 TRBD1 17 TRBJ1-5 many
CASSESGYEQYF TGTGCCAGCAGTGAGAGCGGGTACGAGCAGTACTTC TRBV2 - 12 TRBJ2-7 many
CASSSDRGTRAFF TGTGCCAGCAGCTCGGACAGGGGGACTAGAGCTTTCTTT TRBV7-2 TRBD1 13 TRBJ1-1 many
CASSPRGFGNGYTF TGTGCCAGCAGCCCGAGGGGATTTGGGAATGGCTACACCTTC TRBV3-1 - 14 TRBJ1-2 few
CATSDSRRPNQPQHF TGTGCCACCAGTGATAGCCGACGGCCGAATCAGCCCCAGCATTTT TRBV24-1 - 15 TRBJ1-5 -
CATSRDYPLGISSYEQYF TGTGCCACCAGCAGAGATTACCCGCTTGGAATCAGCTCCTACGAGCAGTACTTC TRBV15 - 18 TRBJ2-7 -
CASSLGGAFYTDTQYF TGTGCCAGCAGCTTAGGGGGGGCCTTTTACACAGATACGCAGTATTTT TRBV7-2 - 16 TRBJ2-3 many
CASSFTGTKKTQYF TGTGCCAGCAGTTTTACAGGGACCAAGAAGACCCAGTACTTC TRBV6-2/TRBV6-3 - 14 TRBJ2-5 -
CSALRTGGYNEQFF TGCAGTGCCCTACGGACAGGGGGGTACAATGAGCAGTTCTTC TRBV20-1 TRBD1 14 TRBJ2-1 many
CASSLPSGTGGYLAKNIQYF TGTGCCAGCAGCTTGCCCTCCGGGACAGGGGGATACCTAGCCAAAAACATTCAGTACTTC TRBV7-8 TRBD1 20 TRBJ2-4 many
CASRGEIQEKLFF TGTGCCTCCCGGGGTGAGATCCAGGAAAAACTGTTTTTT TRBV28 - 13 TRBJ1-4 -
CASRPGQGAGNQPQHF TGTGCCAGCAGACCTGGACAGGGGGCAGGGAATCAGCCCCAGCATTTT TRBV2 TRBD1 16 TRBJ1-5 many
CSASVGPEDEQYF TGCAGCGCCTCCGTTGGGCCGGAGGACGAGCAGTACTTC TRBV29-1 - 13 TRBJ2-7 few
CASSPQFRGGTEAFF TGTGCCAGCTCACCACAGTTCAGGGGTGGTACTGAAGCTTTCTTT TRBV18 - 15 TRBJ1-1 few
CASSLGVFLSGNTIYF TGTGCCAGCAGCTTAGGGGTGTTCCTCTCTGGAAACACCATATATTTT TRBV11-2 - 16 TRBJ1-3 many
CASSQGRPAGELFF TGTGCCAGCAGCCAAGGGAGGCCCGCCGGGGAGCTGTTTTTT TRBV4-2 - 14 TRBJ2-2 -
CSVRRLAGAGDTQYF TGCAGCGTCCGCCGACTAGCGGGAGCGGGAGATACGCAGTATTTT TRBV29-1 TRBD2 15 TRBJ2-3 -
CATSDPGLLTDEQFF TGTGCCACCAGTGATCCGGGACTCCTGACGGATGAGCAGTTCTTC TRBV24-1 - 15 TRBJ2-1 many
CASSLGTGYQETQYF TGTGCCAGCAGTTTGGGGACAGGGTACCAAGAGACCCAGTACTTC TRBV12-3/TRBV12-4 TRBD1 15 TRBJ2-5 few
CASSQGLVVAGSSTDTQYF TGTGCCAGCAGCCAAGGTCTAGTGGTAGCGGGATCTAGCACAGATACGCAGTATTTT TRBV3-1 TRBD2 19 TRBJ2-3 many
CASSSRTGKYYEQYF TGCGCCAGCAGCTCCCGGACAGGGAAGTACTACGAGCAGTACTTC TRBV5-1 TRBD1 15 TRBJ2-7 many
CATSREVSGSYEQYF TGTGCCACCAGCAGAGAGGTCAGCGGGAGTTACGAGCAGTACTTC TRBV15 TRBD2 15 TRBJ2-7 many
CASSSGLLASGANVLTF TGTGCCAGCAGTTCAGGATTACTAGCCTCTGGGGCCAACGTCCTGACTTTC TRBV28 - 17 TRBJ2-6 many
CASSVASGATGELFF TGTGCCAGCAGCGTCGCTAGCGGGGCCACCGGGGAGCTGTTTTTT TRBV9 TRBD2 15 TRBJ2-2 -
CASSISPAGATSYNEQFF TGTGCCAGTAGTATAAGCCCCGCGGGGGCGACGTCCTACAATGAGCAGTTCTTC TRBV19 - 18 TRBJ2-1 -
CASSSWTGNTEAFF TGTGCCAGTAGTTCGTGGACAGGGAACACTGAAGCTTTCTTT TRBV19 TRBD1 14 TRBJ1-1 few
CASSGEGRSTDTQYF TGTGCCAGCAGCGGGGAGGGCAGGAGCACAGATACGCAGTATTTT TRBV9 TRBD2 15 TRBJ2-3 few
CASSPGDQGWKAFF TGTGCCAGCAGCCCCGGGGACCAGGGGTGGAAAGCTTTCTTT TRBV7-2 - 14 TRBJ1-1 many
CASSPPRANYEQYF TGTGCCAGCTCACCACCCCGGGCTAACTACGAGCAGTACTTC TRBV18 - 14 TRBJ2-7 many
CATSDPSPFSGTSGRKGYNEQFF TGTGCCACCAGTGACCCTTCGCCCTTTTCCGGGACTAGCGGGAGGAAAGGCTACAATGAGCAGTTCTTC TRBV24-1 TRBD2 23 TRBJ2-1 -
CAWSVRRGPGLSEKLFF TGTGCCTGGAGTGTACGCAGGGGGCCTGGTTTAAGTGAAAAACTGTTTTTT TRBV30 TRBD1 17 TRBJ1-4 many
CSARDGLRGNEQFF TGCAGTGCTAGAGATGGATTGCGGGGCAATGAGCAGTTCTTC TRBV20-1 - 14 TRBJ2-1 many
CASSGTSGTRREQFF TGTGCCAGCAGTGGGACTAGCGGGACCCGCCGGGAGCAGTTCTTC TRBV2 TRBD2 15 TRBJ2-1 few
CASSQDGAGEPPDTQYF TGTGCCAGCAGCCAAGATGGGGCGGGGGAACCCCCAGATACGCAGTATTTT TRBV4-2 TRBD2 17 TRBJ2-3 few
CSARGSRAGESNQPQHF TGCAGTGCTAGAGGATCCCGGGCAGGAGAGAGCAATCAGCCCCAGCATTTT TRBV20-1 - 17 TRBJ1-5 few
CASRKRQSTNEKLFF TGTGCCAGCAGGAAACGACAGTCAACTAATGAAAAACTGTTTTTT TRBV12-3/TRBV12-4 - 15 TRBJ1-4 -
CAISESEGAGTQYF TGTGCCATCAGTGAGTCGGAGGGGGCTGGTACGCAGTATTTT TRBV10-3 - 14 TRBJ2-3 few
CSVRQTTPNTEAFF TGCAGCGTCCGACAGACAACTCCGAACACTGAAGCTTTCTTT TRBV29-1 - 14 TRBJ1-1 many